This TCR beta chain comes out of a study of T cells in Graves' hyperthyroidism and ophthalmopathy. Regarding the study as a whole: Ophthalmopathy, as predicted by the model, came a median approximately 5.9 months after the prediction. The blood repertoire included most of the expanded thyroid clonotypes above 0.001.

Researchers took RNA transcripts and amplified the TCR beta CDR3 regions from them. Initially, a first-round RT-PCR of the TCR CDR3 employed the HTBI primer set. Using its own MiXCR run on the multiplex PCR reads, TCRdb lists one record per CDR3 protein. This sample has 600,000 or so distinct CDR3 sequences; roughly 15% occur once, and the top ten carry around 12%. After removal of 3 bases from V and 6 bases from J, the junction contained 6 bases not matched to a gene. This CDR3 is built from 13 residues. The germline V gene encodes CDR1 DFQATT and CDR2 SNEGSKA (reference sequence). Clinical symptoms, serum thyroxine and TRAb, thyroid ultrasound and orbital computed tomography together formed the diagnostic basis. This clonotype was recorded at least ten times. Its antigen remains unknown.

V gene TRBV20-1 combines with J gene TRBJ2-3; 7 bases line up with TRBD2. The sequencing input was blood. This TCR derives from a woman in her fifties or sixties with Graves' ophthalmopathy. DNA for the CDR3: TGCAGTGCTAGCGGGCCCGGGGGGGATACGCAGTATTTT. As protein: CSASGPGGDTQYF.